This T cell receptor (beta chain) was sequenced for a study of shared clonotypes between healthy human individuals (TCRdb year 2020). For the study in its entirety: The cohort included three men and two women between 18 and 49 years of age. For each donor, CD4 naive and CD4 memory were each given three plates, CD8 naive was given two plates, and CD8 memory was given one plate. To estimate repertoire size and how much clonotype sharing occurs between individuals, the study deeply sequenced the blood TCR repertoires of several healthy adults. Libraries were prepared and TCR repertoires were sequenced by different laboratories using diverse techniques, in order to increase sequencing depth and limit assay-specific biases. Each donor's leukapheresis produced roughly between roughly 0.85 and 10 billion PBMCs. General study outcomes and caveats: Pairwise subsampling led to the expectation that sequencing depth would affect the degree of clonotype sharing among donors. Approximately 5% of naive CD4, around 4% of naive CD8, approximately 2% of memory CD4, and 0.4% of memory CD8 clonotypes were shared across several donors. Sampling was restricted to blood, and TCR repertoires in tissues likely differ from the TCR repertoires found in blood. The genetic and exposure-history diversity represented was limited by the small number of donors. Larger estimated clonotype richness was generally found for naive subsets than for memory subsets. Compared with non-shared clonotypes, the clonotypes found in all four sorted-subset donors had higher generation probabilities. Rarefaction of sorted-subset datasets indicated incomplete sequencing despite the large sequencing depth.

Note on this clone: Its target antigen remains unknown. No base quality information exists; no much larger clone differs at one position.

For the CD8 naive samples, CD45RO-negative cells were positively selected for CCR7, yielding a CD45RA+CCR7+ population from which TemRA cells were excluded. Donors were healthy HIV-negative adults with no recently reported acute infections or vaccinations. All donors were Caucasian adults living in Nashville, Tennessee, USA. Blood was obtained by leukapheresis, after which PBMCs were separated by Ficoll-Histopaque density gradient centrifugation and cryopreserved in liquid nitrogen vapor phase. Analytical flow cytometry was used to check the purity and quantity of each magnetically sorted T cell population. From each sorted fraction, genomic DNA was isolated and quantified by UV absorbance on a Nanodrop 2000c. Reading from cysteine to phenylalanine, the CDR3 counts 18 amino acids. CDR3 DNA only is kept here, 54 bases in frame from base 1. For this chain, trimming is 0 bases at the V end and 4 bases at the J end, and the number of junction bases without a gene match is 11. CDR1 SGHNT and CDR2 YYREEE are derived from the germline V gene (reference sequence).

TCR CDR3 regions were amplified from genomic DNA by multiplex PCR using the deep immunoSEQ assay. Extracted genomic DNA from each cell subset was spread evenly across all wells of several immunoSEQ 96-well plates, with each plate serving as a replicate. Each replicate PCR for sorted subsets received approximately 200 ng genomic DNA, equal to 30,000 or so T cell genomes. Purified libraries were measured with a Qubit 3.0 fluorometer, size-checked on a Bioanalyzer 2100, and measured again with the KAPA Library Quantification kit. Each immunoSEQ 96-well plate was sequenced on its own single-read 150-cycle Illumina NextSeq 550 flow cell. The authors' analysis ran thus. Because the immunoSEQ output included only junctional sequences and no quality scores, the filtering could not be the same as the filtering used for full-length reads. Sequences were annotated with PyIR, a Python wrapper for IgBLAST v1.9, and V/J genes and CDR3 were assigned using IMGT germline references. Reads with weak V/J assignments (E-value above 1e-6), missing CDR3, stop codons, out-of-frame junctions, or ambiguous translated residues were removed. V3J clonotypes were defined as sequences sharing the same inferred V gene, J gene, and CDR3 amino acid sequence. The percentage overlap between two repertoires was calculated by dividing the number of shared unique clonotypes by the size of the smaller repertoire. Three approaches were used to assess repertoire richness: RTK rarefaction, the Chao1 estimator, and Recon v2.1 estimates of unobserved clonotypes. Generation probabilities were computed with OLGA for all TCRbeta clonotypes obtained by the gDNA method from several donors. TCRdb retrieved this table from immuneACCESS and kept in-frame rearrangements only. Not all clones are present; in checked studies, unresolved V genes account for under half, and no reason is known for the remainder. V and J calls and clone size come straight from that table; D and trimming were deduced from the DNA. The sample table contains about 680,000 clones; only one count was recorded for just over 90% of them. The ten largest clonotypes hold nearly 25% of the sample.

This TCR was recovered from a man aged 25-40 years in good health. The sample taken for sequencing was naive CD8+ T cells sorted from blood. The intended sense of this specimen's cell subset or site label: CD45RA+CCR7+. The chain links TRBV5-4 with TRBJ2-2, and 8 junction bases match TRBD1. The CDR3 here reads CASSLERTGTVGTGELFF. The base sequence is TGTGCCAGCAGCTTGGAGAGGACAGGGACCGTTGGCACCGGGGAGCTGTTTTTT.